This T cell receptor beta chain comes out of a study of blood T cell repertoires in COVID-19. Turning to the study itself: Whether acute or convalescent, the COVID-19 samples came from the United States, Italy and Spain. Nucleic acid was either cDNA or gDNA, and it came from T cells, B-cell-depleted T cells, or PBMCs.

The authors' processing: Estimation of nucleated cell counts was performed using reference gene primer amplification. TCRdb's table, derived via immunoSEQ multiplex PCR, lists solely in-frame clones and lacks some. That table gives V, J and clone size, and the DNA gave D and trimming. This sample yields around 100,000 clones, of which over 75% are seen a single time; 13% belongs to the top ten. In germline, CDR1 is SEHNR, CDR2 FQNEAQ (reference sequence). V lost 4 bases and J lost 4; bases outside the gene matches: 6. The CDR3 runs 15 residues. V gene TRBV7-9 combines with J gene TRBJ2-7, with 11 nucleotides matching TRBD2. The origin of this receptor is a human donor in a cohort sampled during active COVID-19. Sequenced material: peripheral blood. The DNA for the CDR3 is TGTGCCAGCAGCTGGACTAGCGGGCATACTTACGAGCAGTACTTC. This sequence encodes CASSWTSGHTYEQYF.